This T cell receptor beta chain was identified during a study of blood T cell repertoires in COVID-19. The repertoire was sequenced with immunoSEQ multiplex PCR; TCRdb's copy has only in-frame clones and lacks some. The sample contains tens of thousands of clones, approximately 88% of which appear only once. This clone was recorded only once. V lost 3 bases, J lost 5 bases, and 4 bases stayed unmatched. In germline, CDR1 is LGHDT, CDR2 YNNKEL (reference sequence). The CDR3 has 15 amino acids. This sequence originates from a human donor in a cohort sampled during active COVID-19. The sequenced sample consisted of peripheral blood. This sequence joins TRBV3-1 (or the pseudogene TRBV3-2) and TRBJ2-1; TRBD1 matches 10 bases. The DNA of the CDR3 is TGTGCCAGCAGCCAGTCGGACAGGGGGAACAATGAGCAGTTCTTC. Translating gives CASSQSDRGNNEQFF.